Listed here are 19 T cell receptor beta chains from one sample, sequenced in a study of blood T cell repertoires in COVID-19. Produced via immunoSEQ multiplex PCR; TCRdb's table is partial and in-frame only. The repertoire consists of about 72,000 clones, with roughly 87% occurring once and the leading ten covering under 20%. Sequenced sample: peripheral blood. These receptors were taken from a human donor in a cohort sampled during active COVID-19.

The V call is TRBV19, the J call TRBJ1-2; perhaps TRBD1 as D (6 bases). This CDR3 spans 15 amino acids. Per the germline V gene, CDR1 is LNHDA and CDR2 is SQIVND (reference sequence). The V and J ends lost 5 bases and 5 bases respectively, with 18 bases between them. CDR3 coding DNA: TGTGCCAGTAGTGCCACGGGACAACCCTCTTATGGCTACACCTTC. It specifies CASSATGQPSYGYTF.

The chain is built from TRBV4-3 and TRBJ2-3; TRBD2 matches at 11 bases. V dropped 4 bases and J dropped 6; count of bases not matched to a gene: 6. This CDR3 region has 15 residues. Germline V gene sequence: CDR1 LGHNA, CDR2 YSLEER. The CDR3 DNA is TGCGCCAGCAGCCCGTCTAGCGGGGGGCGGGATACGCAGTATTTT. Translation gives CASSPSSGGRDTQYF.

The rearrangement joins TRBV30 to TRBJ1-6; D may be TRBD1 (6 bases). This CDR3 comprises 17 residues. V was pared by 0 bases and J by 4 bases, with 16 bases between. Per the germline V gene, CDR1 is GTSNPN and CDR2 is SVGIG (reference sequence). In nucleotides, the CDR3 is TGTGCCTGGAGTGTACCTCTGGACAGAGGTTATAATTCACCCCTCCACTTT. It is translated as CAWSVPLDRGYNSPLHF.

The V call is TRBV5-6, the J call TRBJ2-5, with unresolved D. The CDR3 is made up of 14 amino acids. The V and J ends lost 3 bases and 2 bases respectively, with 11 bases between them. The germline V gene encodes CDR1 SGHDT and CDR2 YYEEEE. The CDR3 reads CASSSLDLQETQYF. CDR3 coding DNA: TGTGCCAGCAGCTCGTTAGATTTGCAAGAGACCCAGTACTTC.

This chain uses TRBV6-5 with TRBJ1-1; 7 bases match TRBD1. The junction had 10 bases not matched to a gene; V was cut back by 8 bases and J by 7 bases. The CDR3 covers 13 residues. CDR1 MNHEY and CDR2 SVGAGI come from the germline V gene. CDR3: CASHKDRTIEAFF. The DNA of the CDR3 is TGTGCCAGCCATAAGGACAGGACGATTGAAGCTTTCTTT.

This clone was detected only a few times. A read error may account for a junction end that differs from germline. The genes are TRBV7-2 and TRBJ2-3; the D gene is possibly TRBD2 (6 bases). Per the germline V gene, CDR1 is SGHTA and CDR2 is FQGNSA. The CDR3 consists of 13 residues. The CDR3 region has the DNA TGTGCCAGCAGCCTAGCGATTCAGGATACGCAGTATTTT. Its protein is CASSLAIQDTQYF.

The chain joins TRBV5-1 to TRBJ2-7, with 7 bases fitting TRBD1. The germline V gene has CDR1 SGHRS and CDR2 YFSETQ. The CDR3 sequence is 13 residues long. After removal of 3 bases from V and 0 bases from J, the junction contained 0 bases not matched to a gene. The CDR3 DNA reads TGCGCCAGCAGCTGGGACAGCTCCTACGAGCAGTACTTC. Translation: CASSWDSSYEQYF.

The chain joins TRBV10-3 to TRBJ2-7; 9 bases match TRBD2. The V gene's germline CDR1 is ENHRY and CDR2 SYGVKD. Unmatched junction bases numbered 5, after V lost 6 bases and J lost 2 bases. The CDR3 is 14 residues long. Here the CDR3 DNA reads TGTGCCATCAGGCCTAGCGGGGCCACCTACGAGCAGTACTTC. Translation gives CAIRPSGATYEQYF.

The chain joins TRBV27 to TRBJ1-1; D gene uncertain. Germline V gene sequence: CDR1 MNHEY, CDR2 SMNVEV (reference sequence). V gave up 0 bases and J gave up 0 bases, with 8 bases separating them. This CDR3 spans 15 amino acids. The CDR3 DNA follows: TGTGCCAGCAGTTTATCGAGAACGGTGAACACTGAAGCTTTCTTT. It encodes CASSLSRTVNTEAFF.

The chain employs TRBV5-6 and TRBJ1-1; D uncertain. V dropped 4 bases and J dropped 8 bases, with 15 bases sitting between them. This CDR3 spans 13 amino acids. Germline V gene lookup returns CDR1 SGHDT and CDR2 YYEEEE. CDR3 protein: CASSLERAPEAFF. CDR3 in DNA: TGTGCCAGCAGCCTGGAGAGGGCACCCGAAGCTTTCTTT.

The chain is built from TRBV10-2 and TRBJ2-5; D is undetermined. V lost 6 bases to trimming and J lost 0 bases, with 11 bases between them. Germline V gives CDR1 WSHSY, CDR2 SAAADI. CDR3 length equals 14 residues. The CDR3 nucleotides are TGCGCCAGCAGGCCGACGAGGAACCAAGAGACCCAGTACTTC. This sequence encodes CASRPTRNQETQYF.

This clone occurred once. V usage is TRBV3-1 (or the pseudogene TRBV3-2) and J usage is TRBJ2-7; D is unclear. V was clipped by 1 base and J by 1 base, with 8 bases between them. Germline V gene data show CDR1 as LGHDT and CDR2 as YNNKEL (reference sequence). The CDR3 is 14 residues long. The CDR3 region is CASSQVPTSYEQYF. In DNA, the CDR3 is TGTGCCAGCAGCCAAGTCCCCACATCCTACGAGCAGTACTTC.

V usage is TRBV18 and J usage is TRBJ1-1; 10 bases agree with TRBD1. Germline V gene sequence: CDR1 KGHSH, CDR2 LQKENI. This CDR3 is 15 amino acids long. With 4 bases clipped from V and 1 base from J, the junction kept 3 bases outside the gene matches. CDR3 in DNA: TGTGCCAGCTCACGACAGGGGGCCGCGAACACTGAAGCTTTCTTT. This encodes CASSRQGAANTEAFF.

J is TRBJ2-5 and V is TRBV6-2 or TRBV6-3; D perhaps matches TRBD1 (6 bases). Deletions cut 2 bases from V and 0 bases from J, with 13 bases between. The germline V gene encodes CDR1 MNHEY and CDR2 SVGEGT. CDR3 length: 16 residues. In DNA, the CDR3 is TGTGCCAGCAGTTACGCCCAGGGGATTCACCAAGAGACCCAGTACTTC. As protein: CASSYAQGIHQETQYF.

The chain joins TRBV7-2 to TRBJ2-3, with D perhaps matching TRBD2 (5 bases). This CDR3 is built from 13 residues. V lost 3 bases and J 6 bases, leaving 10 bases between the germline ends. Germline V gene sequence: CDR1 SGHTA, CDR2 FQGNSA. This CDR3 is CASSFSAGDTQYF. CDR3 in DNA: TGTGCCAGCAGCTTTAGCGCCGGGGATACGCAGTATTTT.

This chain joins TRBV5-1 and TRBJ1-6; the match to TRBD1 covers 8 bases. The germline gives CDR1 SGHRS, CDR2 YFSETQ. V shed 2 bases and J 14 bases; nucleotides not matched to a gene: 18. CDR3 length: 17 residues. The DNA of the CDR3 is TGCGCCAGCAGCTTCACCAGGGGGCCGCTTTTCTGTTTCACCCTCCACTTT. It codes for CASSFTRGPLFCFTLHF.

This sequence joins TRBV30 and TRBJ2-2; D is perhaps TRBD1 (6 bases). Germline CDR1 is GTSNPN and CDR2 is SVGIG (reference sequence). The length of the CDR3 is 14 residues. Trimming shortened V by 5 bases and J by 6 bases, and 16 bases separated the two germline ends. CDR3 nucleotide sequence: TGTGCCTGGGGTACAACCTCAGGGGCCGGGGAGCTGTTTTTT. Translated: CAWGTTSGAGELFF.

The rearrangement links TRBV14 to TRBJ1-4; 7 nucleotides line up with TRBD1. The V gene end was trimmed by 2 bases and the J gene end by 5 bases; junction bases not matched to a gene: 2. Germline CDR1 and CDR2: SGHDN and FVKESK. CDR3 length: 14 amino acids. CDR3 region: CASSQLDRNEKLFF. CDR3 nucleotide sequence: TGTGCCAGCAGCCAACTGGACAGGAATGAAAAACTGTTTTTT.

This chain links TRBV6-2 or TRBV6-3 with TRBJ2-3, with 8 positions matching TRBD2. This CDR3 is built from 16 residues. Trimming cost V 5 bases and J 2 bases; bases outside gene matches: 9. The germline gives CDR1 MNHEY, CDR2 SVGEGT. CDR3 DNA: TGTGCCAGCAGTCCCGTGGGGCGGGGGGCCACAGATACGCAGTATTTT. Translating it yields CASSPVGRGATDTQYF.